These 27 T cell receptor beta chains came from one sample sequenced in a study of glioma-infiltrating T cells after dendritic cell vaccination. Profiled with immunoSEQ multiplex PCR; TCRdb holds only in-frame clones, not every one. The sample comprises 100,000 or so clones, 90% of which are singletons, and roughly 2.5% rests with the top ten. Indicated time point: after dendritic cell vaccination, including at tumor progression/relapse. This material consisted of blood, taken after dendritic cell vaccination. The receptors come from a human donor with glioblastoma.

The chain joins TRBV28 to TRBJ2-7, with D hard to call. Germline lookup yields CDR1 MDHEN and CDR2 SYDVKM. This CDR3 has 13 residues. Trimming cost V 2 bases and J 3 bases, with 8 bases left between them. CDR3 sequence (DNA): TGTGCCAGCAGTTTACCCGGGTACTACGAGCAGTACTTC. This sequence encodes CASSLPGYYEQYF.

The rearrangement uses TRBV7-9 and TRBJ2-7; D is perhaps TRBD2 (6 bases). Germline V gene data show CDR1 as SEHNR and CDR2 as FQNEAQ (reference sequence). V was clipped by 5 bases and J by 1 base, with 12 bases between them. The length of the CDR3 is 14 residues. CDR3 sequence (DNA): TGTGCCAGCAGCCAGCAGGGAGGTTCCTACGAGCAGTACTTC. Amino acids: CASSQQGGSYEQYF.

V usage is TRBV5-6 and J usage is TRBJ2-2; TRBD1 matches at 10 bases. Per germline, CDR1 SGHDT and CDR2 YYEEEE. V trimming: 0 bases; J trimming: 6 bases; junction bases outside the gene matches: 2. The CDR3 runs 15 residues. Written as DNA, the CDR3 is TGTGCCAGCAGCTTGGAGACAGGGGGCCCCGGGGAGCTGTTTTTT. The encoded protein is CASSLETGGPGELFF.

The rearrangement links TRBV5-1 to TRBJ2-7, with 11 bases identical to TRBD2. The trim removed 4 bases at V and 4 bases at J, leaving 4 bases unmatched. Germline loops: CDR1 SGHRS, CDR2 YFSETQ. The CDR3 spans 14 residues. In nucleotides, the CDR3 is TGCGCCAGCAGCAGAGGGACTAGCGGTTACGAGCAGTACTTC. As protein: CASSRGTSGYEQYF.

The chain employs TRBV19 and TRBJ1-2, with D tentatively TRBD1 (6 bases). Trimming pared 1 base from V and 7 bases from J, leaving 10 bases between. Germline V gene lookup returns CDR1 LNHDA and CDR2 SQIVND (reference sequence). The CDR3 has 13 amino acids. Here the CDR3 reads CASSIGARGGYTF. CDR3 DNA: TGTGCCAGTAGTATAGGTGCCAGGGGTGGCTACACCTTC.

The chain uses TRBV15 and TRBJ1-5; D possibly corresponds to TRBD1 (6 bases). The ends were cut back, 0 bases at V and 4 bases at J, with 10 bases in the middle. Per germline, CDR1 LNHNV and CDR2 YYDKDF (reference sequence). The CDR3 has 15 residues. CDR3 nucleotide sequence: TGTGCCACCAGCAGAGATGGACAGCAAAATCAGCCCCAGCATTTT. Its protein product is CATSRDGQQNQPQHF.

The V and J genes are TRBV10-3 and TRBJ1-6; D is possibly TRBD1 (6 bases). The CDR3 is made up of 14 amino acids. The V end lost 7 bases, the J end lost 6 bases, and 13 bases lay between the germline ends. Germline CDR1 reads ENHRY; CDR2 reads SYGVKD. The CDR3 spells CAINPDRTNSPLHF. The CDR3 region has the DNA TGTGCCATCAACCCGGACAGAACTAATTCACCCCTCCACTTT.

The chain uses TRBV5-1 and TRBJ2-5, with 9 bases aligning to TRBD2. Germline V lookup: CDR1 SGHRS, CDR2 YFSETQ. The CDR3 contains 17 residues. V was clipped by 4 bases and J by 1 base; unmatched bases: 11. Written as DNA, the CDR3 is TGCGCCAGCAGCCCTCCTTCTGCAGCGGGGGGCCAAGAGACCCAGTACTTC. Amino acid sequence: CASSPPSAAGGQETQYF.

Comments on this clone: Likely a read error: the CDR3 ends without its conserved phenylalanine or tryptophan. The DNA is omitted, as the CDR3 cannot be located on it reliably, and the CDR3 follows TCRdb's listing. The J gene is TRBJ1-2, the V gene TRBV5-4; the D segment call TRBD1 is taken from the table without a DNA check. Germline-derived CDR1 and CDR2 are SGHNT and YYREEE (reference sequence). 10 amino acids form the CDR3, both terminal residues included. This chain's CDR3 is CASSLADRRA.

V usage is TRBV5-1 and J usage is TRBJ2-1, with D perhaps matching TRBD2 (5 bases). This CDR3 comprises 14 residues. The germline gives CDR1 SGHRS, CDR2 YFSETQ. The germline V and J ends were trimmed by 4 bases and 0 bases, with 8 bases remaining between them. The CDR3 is CASSNGDSYNEQFF. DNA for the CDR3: TGCGCCAGCAGCAACGGGGACTCCTACAATGAGCAGTTCTTC.

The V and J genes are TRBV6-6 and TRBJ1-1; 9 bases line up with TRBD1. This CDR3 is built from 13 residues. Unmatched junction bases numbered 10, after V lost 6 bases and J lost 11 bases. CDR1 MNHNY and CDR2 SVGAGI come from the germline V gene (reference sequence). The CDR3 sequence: CASRYRQGEHAFF. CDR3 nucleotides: TGTGCCAGCAGGTATAGACAGGGGGAACATGCTTTCTTT.

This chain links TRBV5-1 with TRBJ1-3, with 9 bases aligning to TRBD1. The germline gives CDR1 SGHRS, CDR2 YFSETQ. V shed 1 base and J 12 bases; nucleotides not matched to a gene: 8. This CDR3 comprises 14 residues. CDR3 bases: TGCGCCAGCAGCTTGAGGGGACAGGGAGGTATCATATATTTT. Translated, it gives CASSLRGQGGIIYF.

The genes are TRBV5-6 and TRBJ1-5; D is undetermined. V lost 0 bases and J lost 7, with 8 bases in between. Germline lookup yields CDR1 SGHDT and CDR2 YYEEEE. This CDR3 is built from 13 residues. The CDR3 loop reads CASSLGPGQPQHF. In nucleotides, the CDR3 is TGTGCCAGCAGCTTGGGGCCGGGGCAGCCCCAGCATTTT.

Written as DNA, the CDR3 is TGTGCCAGCAGTGACATGGGAAGGGAGGTAAGAAGAAAACTGTTTTTT. This encodes CASSDMGREVRRKLFF. The chain recombines TRBV6-4 with TRBJ1-4; D call uncertain. V was pared by 2 bases and J by 10 bases, with 20 bases between. The CDR3 covers 16 residues. Germline V gene lookup returns CDR1 MRHNA and CDR2 SNTAGT.

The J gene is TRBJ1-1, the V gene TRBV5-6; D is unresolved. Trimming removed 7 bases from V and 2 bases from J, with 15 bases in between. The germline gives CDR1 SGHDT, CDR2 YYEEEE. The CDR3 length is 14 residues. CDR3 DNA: TGTGCCAGCTTCCCGACGTCGGGAAACACTGAAGCTTTCTTT. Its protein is CASFPTSGNTEAFF.

The CDR3 coding sequence is TGTGCCAGCAGCTTGGCAGGAAACACCATATATTTT. Translation gives CASSLAGNTIYF. This sequence joins TRBV11-3 and TRBJ1-3; D gene uncertain. Germline CDR1 is SGHNT and CDR2 is YENEEA. The CDR3 covers 12 residues. The ends were cut back, 3 bases at V and 4 bases at J, with 4 bases in the middle.

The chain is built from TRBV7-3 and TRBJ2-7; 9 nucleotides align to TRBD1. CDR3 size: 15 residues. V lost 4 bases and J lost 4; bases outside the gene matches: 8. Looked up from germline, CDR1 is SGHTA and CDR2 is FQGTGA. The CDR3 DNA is TGTGCCAGCAGCTACAAGCCGGGACAGGGTTACGAGCAGTACTTC. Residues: CASSYKPGQGYEQYF.

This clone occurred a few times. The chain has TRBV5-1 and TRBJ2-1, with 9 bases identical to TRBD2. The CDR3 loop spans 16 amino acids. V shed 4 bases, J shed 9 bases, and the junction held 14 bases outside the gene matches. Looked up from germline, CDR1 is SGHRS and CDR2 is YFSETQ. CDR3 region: CASSPLGVSGRGEQFF. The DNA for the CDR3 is TGCGCCAGCAGCCCCCTAGGAGTTAGCGGGAGAGGTGAGCAGTTCTTC.

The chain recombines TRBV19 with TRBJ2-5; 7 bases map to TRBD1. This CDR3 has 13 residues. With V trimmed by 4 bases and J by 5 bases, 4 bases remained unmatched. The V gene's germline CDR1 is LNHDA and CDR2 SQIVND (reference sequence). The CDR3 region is CASSNRGGETQYF. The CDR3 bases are TGTGCCAGTAGTAACAGGGGTGGGGAGACCCAGTACTTC.

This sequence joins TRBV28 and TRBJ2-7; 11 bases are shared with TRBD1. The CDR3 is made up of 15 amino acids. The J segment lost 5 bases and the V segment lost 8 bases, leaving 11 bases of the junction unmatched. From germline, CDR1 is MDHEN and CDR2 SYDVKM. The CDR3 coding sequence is TGTGCCAGCCCTCCCCGGGACAGGGGGATCCACGAGCAGTACTTC. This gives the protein CASPPRDRGIHEQYF. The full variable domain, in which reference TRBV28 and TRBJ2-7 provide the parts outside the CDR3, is DVKVTQSSRYLVKRTGEKVFLECVQDMDHENMFWYRQDPGLGLRLIYFSYDVKMKEKGDIPEGYSVSREKKERFSLILESASTNQTSMYLCASPPRDRGIHEQYFGPGTRLTVT.

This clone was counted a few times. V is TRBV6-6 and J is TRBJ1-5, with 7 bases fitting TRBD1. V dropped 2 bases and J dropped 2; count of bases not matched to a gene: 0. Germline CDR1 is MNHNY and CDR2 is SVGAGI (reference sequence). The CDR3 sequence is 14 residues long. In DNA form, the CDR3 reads TGTGCCAGCAGTTACGGGACAGGCAATCAGCCCCAGCATTTT. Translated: CASSYGTGNQPQHF.

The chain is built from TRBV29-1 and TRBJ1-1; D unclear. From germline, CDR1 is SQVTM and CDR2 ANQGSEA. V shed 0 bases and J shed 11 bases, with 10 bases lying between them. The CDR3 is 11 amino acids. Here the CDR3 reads CSVEDYGNAFF. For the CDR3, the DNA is TGCAGCGTTGAAGATTACGGTAATGCTTTCTTT.

The CDR3 region is CASSEGTGNSNQPQHF. CDR3 DNA: TGTGCCAGCAGTGAAGGGACAGGAAATAGCAATCAGCCCCAGCATTTT. This chain uses TRBV2 with TRBJ1-5; 7 nucleotides align to TRBD1. The CDR3 sequence is 16 residues long. CDR1 is SNHLY, CDR2 FYNNEI, per germline. V lost 1 base to trimming and J lost 0 bases; unmatched junction nucleotides: 3.

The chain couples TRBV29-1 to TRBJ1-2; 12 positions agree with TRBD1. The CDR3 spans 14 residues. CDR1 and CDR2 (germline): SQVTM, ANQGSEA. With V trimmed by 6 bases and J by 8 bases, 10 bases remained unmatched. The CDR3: CSVLLGTGGAGYTF. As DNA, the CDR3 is TGCAGCGTACTGCTAGGGACAGGGGGCGCAGGCTACACCTTC.

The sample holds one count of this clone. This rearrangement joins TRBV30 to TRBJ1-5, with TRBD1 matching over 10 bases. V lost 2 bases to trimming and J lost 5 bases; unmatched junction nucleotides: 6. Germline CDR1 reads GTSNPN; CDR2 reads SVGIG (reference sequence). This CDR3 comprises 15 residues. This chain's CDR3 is CAWSPGQGDYQPQHF. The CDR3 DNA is TGTGCCTGGAGTCCAGGACAGGGGGACTATCAGCCCCAGCATTTT.

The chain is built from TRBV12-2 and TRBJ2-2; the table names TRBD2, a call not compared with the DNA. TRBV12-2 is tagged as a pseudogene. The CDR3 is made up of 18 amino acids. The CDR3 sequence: CASRLRREGRENTGELFF. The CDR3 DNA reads TGTGCAAGTCGCTTAAGACGGGAGGGCCGGGAGAACACCGGGGAGCTGTTTTTT.

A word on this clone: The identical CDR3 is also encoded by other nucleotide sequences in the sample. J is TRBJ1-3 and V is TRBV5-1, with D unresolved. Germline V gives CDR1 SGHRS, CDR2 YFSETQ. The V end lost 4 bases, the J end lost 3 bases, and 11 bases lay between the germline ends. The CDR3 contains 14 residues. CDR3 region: CASSLAGYGNTIYF. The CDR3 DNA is TGCGCCAGCAGCCTTGCGGGTTATGGAAACACCATATATTTT.